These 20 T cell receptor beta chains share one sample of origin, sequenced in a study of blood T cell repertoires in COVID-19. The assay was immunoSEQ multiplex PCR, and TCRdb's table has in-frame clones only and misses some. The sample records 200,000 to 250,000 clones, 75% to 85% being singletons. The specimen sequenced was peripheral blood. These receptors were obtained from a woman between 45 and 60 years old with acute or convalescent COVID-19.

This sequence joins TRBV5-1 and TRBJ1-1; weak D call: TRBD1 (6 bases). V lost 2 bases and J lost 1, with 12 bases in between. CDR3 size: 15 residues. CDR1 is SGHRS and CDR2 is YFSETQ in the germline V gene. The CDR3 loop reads CASSFSGEENTEAFF. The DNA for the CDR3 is TGCGCCAGCAGCTTCTCAGGGGAAGAGAACACTGAAGCTTTCTTT.

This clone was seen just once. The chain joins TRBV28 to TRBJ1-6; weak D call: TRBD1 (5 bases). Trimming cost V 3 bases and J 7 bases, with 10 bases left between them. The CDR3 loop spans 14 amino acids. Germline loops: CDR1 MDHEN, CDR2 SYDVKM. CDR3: CASSFSGVNSPLHF. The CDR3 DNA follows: TGTGCCAGCAGTTTTTCGGGGGTAAATTCACCCCTCCACTTT.

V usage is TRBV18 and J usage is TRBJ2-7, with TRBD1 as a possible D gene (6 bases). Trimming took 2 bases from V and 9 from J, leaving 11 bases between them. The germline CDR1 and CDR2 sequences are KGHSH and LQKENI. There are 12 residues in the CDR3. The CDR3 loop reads CASSPEGGSQYF. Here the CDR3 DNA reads TGTGCCAGCTCACCAGAAGGGGGATCGCAGTACTTC.

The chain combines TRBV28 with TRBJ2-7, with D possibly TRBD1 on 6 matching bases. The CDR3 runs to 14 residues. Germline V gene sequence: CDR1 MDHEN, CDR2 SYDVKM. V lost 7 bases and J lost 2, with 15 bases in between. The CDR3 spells CASTRDTRPYEQYF. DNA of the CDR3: TGTGCCAGCACCCGGGACACCCGACCCTACGAGCAGTACTTC. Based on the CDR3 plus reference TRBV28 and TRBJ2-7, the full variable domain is DVKVTQSSRYLVKRTGEKVFLECVQDMDHENMFWYRQDPGLGLRLIYFSYDVKMKEKGDIPEGYSVSREKKERFSLILESASTNQTSMYLCASTRDTRPYEQYFGPGTRLTVT.

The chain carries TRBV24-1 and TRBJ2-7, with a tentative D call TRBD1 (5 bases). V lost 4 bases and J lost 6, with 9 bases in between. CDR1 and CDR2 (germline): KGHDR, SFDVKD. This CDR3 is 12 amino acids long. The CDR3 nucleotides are TGTGCCACCAGTGAGTCGACAGCCGAGCAGTACTTC. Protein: CATSESTAEQYF.

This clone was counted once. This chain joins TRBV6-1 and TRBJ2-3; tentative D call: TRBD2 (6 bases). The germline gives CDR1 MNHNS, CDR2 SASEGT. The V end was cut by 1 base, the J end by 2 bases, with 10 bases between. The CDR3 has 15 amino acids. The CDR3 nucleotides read TGTGCCAGCAGTGAAGGCGGGGAATTCACAGATACGCAGTATTTT. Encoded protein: CASSEGGEFTDTQYF.

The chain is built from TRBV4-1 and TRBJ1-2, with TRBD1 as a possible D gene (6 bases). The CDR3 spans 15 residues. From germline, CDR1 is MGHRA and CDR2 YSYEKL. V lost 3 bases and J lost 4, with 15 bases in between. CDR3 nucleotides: TGCGCCAGCAGCCATCGTACACAGGGAAGCTATGGCTACACCTTC. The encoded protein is CASSHRTQGSYGYTF.

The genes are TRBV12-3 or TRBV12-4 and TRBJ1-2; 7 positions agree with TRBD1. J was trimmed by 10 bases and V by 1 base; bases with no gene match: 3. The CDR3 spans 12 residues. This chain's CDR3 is CASSLEGQFYTF. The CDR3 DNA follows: TGTGCCAGCAGTTTAGAGGGACAGTTCTACACCTTC.

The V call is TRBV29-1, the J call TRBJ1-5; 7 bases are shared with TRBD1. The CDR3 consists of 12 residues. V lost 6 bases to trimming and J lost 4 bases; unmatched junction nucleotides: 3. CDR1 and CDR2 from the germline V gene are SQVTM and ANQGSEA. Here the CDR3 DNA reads TGCAGCGTGGGGGACAGTAATCAGCCCCAGCATTTT. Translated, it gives CSVGDSNQPQHF.

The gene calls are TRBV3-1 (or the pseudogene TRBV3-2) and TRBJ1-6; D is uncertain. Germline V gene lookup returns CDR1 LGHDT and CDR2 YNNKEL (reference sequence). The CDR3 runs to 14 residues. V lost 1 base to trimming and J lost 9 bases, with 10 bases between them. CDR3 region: CASSQVGVGSPLHF. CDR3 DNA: TGTGCCAGCAGCCAAGTTGGAGTCGGTTCACCCCTCCACTTT.

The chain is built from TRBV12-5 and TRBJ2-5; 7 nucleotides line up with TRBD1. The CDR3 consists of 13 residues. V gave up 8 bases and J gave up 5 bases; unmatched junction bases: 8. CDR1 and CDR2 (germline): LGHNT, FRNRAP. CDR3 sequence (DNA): TGTGCTAGTTCGGACAGGTCCAAGGAGACCCAGTACTTC. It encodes CASSDRSKETQYF.

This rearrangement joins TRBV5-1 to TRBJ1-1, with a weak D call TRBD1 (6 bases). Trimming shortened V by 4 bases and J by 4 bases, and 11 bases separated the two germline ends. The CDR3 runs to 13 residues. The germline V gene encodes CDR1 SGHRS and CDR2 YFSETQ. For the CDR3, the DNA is TGCGCCAGCAGCGCCACAGGGAGCACTGAAGCTTTCTTT. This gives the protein CASSATGSTEAFF.

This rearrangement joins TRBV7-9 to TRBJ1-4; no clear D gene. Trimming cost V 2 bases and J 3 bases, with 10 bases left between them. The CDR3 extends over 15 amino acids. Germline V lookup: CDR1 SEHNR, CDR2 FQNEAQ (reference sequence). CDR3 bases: TGTGCCAGCAGCTTATTGGCAGGTGCTAATGAAAAACTGTTTTTT. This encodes CASSLLAGANEKLFF.

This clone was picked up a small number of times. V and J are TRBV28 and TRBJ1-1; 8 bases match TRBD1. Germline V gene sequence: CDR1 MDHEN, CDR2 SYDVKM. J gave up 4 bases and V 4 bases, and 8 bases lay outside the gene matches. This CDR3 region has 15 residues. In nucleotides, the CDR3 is TGTGCCAGCAGTTCGATGCAGGGGGCGTTCACTGAAGCTTTCTTT. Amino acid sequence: CASSSMQGAFTEAFF.

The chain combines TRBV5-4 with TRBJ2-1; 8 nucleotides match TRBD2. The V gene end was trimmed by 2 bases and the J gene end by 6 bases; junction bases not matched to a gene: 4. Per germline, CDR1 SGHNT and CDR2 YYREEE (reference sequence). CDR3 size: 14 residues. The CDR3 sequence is CASSLMSGGNEQFF. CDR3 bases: TGTGCCAGCAGCTTAATGAGCGGGGGCAATGAGCAGTTCTTC. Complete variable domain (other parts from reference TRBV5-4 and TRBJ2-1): ETGVTQSPTHLIKTRGQQVTLRCSSQSGHNTVSWYQQALGQGPQFIFQYYREEENGRGNFPPRFSGLQFPNYSSELNVNALELDDSALYLCASSLMSGGNEQFFGPGTRLTVL.

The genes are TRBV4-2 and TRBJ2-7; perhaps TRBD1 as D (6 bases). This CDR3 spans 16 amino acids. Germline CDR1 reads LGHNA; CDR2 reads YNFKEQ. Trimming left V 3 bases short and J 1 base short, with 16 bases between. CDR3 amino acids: CASSQERSGTSYEQYF. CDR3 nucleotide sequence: TGTGCCAGCAGCCAGGAACGAAGTGGGACATCCTACGAGCAGTACTTC.

The CDR3 is CASSILQGPYEQYF. In DNA form, the CDR3 reads TGTGCCAGCAGTATATTACAGGGGCCCTACGAGCAGTACTTC. This chain connects TRBV6-5 to TRBJ2-7, with 7 bases matching TRBD1. CDR3 length equals 14 residues. Trimming took 5 bases from V and 2 from J; bases not matched to a gene: 6. Germline V gene data show CDR1 as MNHEY and CDR2 as SVGAGI.

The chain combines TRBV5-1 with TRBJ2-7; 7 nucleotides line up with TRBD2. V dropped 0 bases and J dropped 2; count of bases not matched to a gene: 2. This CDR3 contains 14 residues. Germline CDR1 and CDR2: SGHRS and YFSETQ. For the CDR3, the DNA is TGCGCCAGCAGCTTGGTTGGGGGGGCCTACGAGCAGTACTTC. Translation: CASSLVGGAYEQYF.

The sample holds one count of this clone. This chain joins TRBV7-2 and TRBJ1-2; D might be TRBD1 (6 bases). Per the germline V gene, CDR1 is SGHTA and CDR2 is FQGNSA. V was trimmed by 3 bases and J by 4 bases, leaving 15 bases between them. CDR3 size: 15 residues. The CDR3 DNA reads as TGTGCCAGCAGCTTCCCTAACAGGGTTGGCTATGGCTACACCTTC. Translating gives CASSFPNRVGYGYTF. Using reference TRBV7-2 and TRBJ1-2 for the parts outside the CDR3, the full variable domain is GAGVSQSPSNKVTEKGKDVELRCDPISGHTALYWYRQSLGQGLEFLIYFQGNSAPDKSGLPSDRFSAERTGGSVSTLTIQRTQQEDSAVYLCASSFPNRVGYGYTFGSGTRLTVV.

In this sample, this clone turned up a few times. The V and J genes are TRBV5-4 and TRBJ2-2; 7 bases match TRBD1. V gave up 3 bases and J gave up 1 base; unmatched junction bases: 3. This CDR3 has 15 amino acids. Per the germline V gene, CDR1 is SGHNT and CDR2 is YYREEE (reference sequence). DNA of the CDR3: TGTGCCAGCAGCTCCGGGACAGTGAACACCGGGGAGCTGTTTTTT. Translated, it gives CASSSGTVNTGELFF.